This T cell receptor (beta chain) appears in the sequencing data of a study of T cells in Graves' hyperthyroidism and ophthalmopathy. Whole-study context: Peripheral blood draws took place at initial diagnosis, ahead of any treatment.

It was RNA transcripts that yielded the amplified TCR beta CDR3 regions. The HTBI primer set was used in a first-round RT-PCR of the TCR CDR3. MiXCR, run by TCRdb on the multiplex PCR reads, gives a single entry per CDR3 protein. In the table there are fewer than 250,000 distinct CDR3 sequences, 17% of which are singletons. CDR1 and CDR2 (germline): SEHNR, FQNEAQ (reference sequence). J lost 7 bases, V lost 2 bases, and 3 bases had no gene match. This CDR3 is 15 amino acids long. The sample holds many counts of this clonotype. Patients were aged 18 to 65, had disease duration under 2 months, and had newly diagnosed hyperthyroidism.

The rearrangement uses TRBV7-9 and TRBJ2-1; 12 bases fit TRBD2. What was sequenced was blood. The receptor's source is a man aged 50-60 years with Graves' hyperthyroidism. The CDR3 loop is CASSLRGLAGNEQFF. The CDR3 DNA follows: TGTGCCAGCAGCTTAAGAGGACTAGCGGGGAATGAGCAGTTCTTC.